The source of this T cell receptor beta chain is a study of control samples from healthy donors and cancer patients. TCRdb keeps only in-frame clones here, not all; method: immunoSEQ multiplex PCR. The table includes 100,000 to 150,000 clones, roughly 90% detected once. The junction had 4 bases not matched to a gene; V was cut back by 1 base and J by 5 bases. CDR1 is SGHTA and CDR2 is FQGNSA in the germline V gene. This CDR3 is built from 15 residues. The receptor comes from a woman between 50 and 59 years old in good health. Sequencing was performed on blood. This rearrangement joins TRBV7-2 to TRBJ2-1, with TRBD2 matching 8 bases. In DNA form, the CDR3 reads TGTGCCAGCAGCTTAGTAGCGGGGCTTAACAATGAGCAGTTCTTC. It codes for CASSLVAGLNNEQFF.